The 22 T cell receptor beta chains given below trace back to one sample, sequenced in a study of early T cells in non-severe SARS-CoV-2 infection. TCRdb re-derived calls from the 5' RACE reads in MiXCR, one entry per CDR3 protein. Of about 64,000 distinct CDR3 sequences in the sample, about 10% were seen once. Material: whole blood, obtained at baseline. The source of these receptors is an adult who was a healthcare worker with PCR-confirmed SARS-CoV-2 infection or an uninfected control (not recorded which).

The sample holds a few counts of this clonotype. CDR3 region: CSAWEAVLYEQYF. The CDR3 region has the DNA TGCAGTGCATGGGAAGCGGTCCTCTACGAGCAGTACTTC. The J gene is TRBJ2-7, the V gene TRBV20-1; possible D gene TRBD2, 5 bases. The V end lost 6 bases, the J end lost 3 bases, and 15 bases lay between the germline ends. The CDR3 loop spans 13 amino acids. Germline values: CDR1 DFQATT, CDR2 SNEGSKA (reference sequence).

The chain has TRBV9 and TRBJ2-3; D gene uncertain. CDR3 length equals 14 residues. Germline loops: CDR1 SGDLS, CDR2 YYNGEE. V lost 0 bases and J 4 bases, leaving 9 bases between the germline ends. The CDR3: CASSVDDRPDTQYF. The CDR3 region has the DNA TGTGCCAGCAGCGTAGATGACCGCCCAGATACGCAGTATTTT.

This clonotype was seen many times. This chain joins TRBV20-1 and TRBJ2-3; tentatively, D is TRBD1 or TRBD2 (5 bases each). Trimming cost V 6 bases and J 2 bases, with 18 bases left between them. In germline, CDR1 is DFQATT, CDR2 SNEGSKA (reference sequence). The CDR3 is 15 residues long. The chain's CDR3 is CSATRERPYTDTQYF. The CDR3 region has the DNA TGCAGTGCGACCAGGGAGCGGCCATACACAGATACGCAGTATTTT.

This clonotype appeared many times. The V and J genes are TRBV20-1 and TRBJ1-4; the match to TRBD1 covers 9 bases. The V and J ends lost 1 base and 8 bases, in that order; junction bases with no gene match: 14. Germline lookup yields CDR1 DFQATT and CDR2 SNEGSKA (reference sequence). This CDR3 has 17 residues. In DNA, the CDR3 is TGCAGTGCTAGAGGTATACAGGGGGCTGGGCGAACGGAAAAACTGTTTTTT. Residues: CSARGIQGAGRTEKLFF.

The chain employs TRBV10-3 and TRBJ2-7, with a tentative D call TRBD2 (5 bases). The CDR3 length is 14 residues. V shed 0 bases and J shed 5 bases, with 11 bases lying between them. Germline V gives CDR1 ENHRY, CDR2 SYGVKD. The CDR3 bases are TGTGCCATCAGTGAGTCGCTCATCGGGGACGAGCAGTACTTC. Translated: CAISESLIGDEQYF.

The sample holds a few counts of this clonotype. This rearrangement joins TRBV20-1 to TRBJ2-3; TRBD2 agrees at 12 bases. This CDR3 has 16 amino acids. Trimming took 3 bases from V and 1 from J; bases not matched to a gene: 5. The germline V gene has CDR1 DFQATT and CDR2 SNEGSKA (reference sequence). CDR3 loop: CSASAGLAGGTDTQYF. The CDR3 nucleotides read TGCAGTGCTAGTGCGGGACTAGCGGGCGGCACAGATACGCAGTATTTT.

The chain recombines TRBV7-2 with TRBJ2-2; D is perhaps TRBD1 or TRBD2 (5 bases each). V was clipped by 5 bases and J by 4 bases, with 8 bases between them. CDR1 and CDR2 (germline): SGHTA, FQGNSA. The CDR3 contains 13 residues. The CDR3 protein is CASSPGTTGELFF. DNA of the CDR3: TGTGCCAGCAGCCCAGGGACCACCGGGGAGCTGTTTTTT.

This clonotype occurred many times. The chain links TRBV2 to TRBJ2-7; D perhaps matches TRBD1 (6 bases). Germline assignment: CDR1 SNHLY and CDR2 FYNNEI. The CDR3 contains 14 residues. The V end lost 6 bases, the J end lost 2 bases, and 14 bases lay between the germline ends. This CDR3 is CASRDNRDTYEQYF. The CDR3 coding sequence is TGTGCCAGCAGAGACAACAGGGACACCTACGAGCAGTACTTC.

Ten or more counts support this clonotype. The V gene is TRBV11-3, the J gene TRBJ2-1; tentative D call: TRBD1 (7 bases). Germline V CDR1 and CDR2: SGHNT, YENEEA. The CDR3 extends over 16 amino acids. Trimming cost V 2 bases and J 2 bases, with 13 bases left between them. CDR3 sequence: CASSLNRGGTYNEQFF. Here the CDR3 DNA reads TGTGCCAGCAGCTTAAACAGGGGAGGAACCTACAATGAGCAGTTCTTC.

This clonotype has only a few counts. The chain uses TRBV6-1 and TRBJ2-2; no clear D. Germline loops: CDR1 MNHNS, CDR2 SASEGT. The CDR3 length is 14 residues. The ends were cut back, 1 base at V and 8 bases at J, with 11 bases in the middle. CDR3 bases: TGTGCCAGCAGTGAAGGGACGGCGAGAGGGGAGCTGTTTTTT. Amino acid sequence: CASSEGTARGELFF.

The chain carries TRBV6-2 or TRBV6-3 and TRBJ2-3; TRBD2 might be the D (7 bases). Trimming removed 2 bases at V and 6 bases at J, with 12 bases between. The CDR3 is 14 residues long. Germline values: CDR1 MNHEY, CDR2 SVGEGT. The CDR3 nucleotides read TGTGCCAGCAGTTACGGGGGGGCGTCTGATACGCAGTATTTT. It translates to CASSYGGASDTQYF.

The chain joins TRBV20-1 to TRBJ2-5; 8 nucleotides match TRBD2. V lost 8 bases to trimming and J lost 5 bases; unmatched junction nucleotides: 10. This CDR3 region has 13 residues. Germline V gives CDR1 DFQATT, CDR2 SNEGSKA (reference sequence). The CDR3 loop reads CSRREVGPETQYF. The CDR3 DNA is TGCAGTCGGCGGGAGGTGGGGCCGGAGACCCAGTACTTC.

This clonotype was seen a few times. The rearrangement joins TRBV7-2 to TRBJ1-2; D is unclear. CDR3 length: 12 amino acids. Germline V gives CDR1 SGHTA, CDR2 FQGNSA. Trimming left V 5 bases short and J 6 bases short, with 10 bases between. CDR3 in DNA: TGTGCCAGCAGCACCCAATACGATGGCTACACCTTC. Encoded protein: CASSTQYDGYTF.

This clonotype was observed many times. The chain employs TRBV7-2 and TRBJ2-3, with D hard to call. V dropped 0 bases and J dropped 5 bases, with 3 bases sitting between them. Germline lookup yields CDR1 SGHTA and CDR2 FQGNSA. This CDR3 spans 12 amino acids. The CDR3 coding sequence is TGTGCCAGCAGCTTAGCCATAGATACGCAGTATTTT. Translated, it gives CASSLAIDTQYF.

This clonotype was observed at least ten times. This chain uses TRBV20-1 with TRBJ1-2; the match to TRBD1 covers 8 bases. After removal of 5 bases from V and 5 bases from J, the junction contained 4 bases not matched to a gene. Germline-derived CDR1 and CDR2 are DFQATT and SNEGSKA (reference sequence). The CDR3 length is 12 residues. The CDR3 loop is CSAAGQEYGYTF. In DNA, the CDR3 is TGCAGTGCTGCGGGACAGGAGTATGGCTACACCTTC.

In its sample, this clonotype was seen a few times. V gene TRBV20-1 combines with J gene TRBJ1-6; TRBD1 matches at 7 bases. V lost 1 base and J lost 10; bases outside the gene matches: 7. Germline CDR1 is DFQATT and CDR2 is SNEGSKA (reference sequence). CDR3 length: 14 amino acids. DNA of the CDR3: TGCAGTGCTAGAGGACAGGGAGTAGGATCACCCCTCCACTTT. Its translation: CSARGQGVGSPLHF.

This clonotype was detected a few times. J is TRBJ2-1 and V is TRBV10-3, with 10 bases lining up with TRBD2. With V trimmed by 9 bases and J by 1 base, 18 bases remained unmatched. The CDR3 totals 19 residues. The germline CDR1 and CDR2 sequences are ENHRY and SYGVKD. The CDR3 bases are TGTGCCATACGAGATACTAGCGGGATCAACCCGGGATCCTACAATGAGCAGTTCTTC. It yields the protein CAIRDTSGINPGSYNEQFF.

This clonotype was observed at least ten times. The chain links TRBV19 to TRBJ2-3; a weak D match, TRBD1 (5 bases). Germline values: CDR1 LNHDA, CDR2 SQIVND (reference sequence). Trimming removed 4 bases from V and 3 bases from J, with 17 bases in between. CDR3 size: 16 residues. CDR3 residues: CASSTYQGMLTDTQYF. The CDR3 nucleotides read TGTGCCAGTAGTACGTACCAGGGTATGCTAACAGATACGCAGTATTTT.

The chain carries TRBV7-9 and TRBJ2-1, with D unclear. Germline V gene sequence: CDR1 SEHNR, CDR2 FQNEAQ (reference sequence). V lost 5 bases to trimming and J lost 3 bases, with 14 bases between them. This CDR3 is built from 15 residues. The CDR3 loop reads CASSALWSRYNEQFF. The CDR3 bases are TGTGCCAGCAGCGCGCTATGGAGTCGCTACAATGAGCAGTTCTTC.

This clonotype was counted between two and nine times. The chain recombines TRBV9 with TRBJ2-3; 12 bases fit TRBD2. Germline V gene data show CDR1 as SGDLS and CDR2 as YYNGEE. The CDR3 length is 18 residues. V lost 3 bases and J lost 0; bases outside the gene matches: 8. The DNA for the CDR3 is TGTGCCAGCAGCGGTCAGACTAGCGGGAGAACTAGCACAGATACGCAGTATTTT. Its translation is CASSGQTSGRTSTDTQYF.

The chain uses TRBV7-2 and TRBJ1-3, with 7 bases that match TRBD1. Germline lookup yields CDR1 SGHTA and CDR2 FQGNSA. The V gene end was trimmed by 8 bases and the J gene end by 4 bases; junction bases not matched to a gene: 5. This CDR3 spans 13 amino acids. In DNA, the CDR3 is TGTGCCAGCGACACAGGGGTCGGAAACACCATATATTTT. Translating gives CASDTGVGNTIYF.

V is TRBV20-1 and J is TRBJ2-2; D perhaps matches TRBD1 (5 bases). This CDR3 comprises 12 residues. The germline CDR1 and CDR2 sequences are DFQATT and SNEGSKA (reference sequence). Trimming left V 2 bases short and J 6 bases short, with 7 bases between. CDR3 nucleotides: TGCAGTGCTAGACAGGGTTCCGGGGAGCTGTTTTTT. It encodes CSARQGSGELFF.